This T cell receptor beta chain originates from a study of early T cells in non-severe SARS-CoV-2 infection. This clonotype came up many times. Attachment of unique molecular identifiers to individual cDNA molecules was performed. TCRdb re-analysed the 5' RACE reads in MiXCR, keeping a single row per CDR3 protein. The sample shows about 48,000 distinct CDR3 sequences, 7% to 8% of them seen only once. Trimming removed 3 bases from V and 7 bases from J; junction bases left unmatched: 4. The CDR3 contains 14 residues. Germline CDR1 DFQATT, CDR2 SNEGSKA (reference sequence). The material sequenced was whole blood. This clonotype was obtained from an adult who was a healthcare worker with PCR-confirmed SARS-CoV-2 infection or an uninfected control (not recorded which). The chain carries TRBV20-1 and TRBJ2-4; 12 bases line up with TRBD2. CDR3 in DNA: TGCAGTGCTAGGACTAGCGGGGGCTGGAACATTCAGTACTTC. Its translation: CSARTSGGWNIQYF.